The 30 T cell receptor beta chains below all came from one sample that was sequenced in a study of CD8+CD57+ T cells in acquired aplastic anemia. Profiles of TCR beta VDJ and CDR3 were generated from a genomic DNA template. TCRdb called the reads again in MiXCR, with one record for every CDR3 protein. The sample contains 180,000 or so distinct CDR3 sequences, roughly half of which appear only once. Specimen: sorted CD4+, CD8+, or CD8+CD57+ T cells (not recorded which) from PBMCs. These receptors all come from a human donor in good health.

At least ten counts were recorded for this clonotype. V and J are TRBV5-1 and TRBJ2-7; TRBD2 might be the D (6 bases). The ends were cut back, 1 base at V and 7 bases at J, with 9 bases in the middle. The CDR3 sequence is 12 residues long. In germline, CDR1 is SGHRS, CDR2 YFSETQ. The CDR3 region is CASSLRAGEQYF. Here the CDR3 DNA reads TGCGCCAGCAGCTTGCGGGCGGGGGAGCAGTACTTC.

The sample holds many counts of this clonotype. The rearrangement joins TRBV5-5 to TRBJ2-5; 7 bases fit TRBD1. The CDR3 is 15 amino acids. J gave up 2 bases and V 2 bases, and 6 bases lay outside the gene matches. Germline V gene lookup returns CDR1 SGHKS and CDR2 YYEKEE (reference sequence). The CDR3 sequence is CASSLVTGVQETQYF. The CDR3 DNA reads TGTGCCAGCAGCTTAGTTACAGGGGTACAAGAGACCCAGTACTTC.

This clonotype appeared many times. This rearrangement joins TRBV5-1 to TRBJ2-5; either TRBD1 or TRBD2 may supply D (5 bases each). The CDR3 is 16 residues long. V lost 3 bases to trimming and J lost 4 bases, with 19 bases between them. Germline-derived CDR1 and CDR2 are SGHRS and YFSETQ. The CDR3 DNA is TGCGCCAGCAGCTCACGAAGTTTAGGGACCCGAGAGACCCAGTACTTC. It codes for CASSSRSLGTRETQYF.

The rearrangement links TRBV12-3 or TRBV12-4 to TRBJ2-1; TRBD2 matches 13 bases. V lost 5 bases to trimming and J lost 10 bases; unmatched junction nucleotides: 8. This CDR3 contains 15 residues. DNA for the CDR3: TGTGCCAGCAGTCGGACTAGCGGGAGTCCTGGGGAGCAGTTCTTC. Translation: CASSRTSGSPGEQFF.

This clonotype was counted between two and nine times. The chain joins TRBV2 to TRBJ2-3; D possibly corresponds to TRBD2 (6 bases). The CDR3 loop spans 14 amino acids. V dropped 6 bases and J dropped 2 bases, with 12 bases sitting between them. CDR1 and CDR2 (germline): SNHLY, FYNNEI. Written as DNA, the CDR3 is TGTGCCAGCAGCCGACGGACTACCACAGATACGCAGTATTTT. This gives the protein CASSRRTTTDTQYF.

This clonotype was observed a handful of times. The chain uses TRBV15 and TRBJ2-1; tentatively, D is TRBD2 (6 bases). CDR1 LNHNV and CDR2 YYDKDF come from the germline V gene (reference sequence). The CDR3 covers 14 residues. Trimming took off 3 bases at V and 4 bases at J, with 10 bases between the two ends. The CDR3 nucleotides read TGTGCCACCAGCAGGCGGCGGGAATACAATGAGCAGTTCTTC. It translates to CATSRRREYNEQFF.

This clonotype has a handful of counts. Just one base apart from a much larger clone, this may be a read error. The chain's CDR3 is CASSLGDYNSLLHF. As DNA, the CDR3 is TGCGCCAGCAGCTTAGGGGACTATAATTCACTCCTCCACTTT. V and J are TRBV5-1 and TRBJ1-6; a possible D gene is TRBD1 (5 bases). Germline CDR1 SGHRS, CDR2 YFSETQ. The CDR3 runs to 14 residues.

The CDR3 loop is CASSLTENNSPLHF. CDR3 DNA: TGTGCCAGCAGCCTGACGGAGAATAATTCACCCCTCCACTTT. The V gene is TRBV25-1, the J gene TRBJ1-6; D call uncertain. Germline lookup yields CDR1 MGHDK and CDR2 SYGVNS. Trimming removed 6 bases from V and 5 bases from J, with 11 bases in between. The CDR3 is 14 amino acids.

As to this clonotype: A much larger clone sits a single nucleotide away, making a read error possible. The chain links TRBV2 to TRBJ2-7, with no clear D. Germline assignment: CDR1 SNHLY and CDR2 FYNNEI. This CDR3 is built from 11 residues. V lost 6 bases and J 2 bases, leaving 5 bases between the germline ends. The CDR3 loop reads CASRDAYEQYF. The CDR3 coding sequence is TGTGCCAGCAGGGACGCCTACGAGCAGTACTTC. Filled out from reference TRBV2 and TRBJ2-7, the complete variable domain reads EPEVTQTPSHQVTQMGQEVILRCVPISNHLYFYWYRQILGQKVEFLVSFYNNEISEKSEIFDDQFSVERPDGSNFTLKIRSTKLEDSAMYFCASRDAYEQYFGPGTRLTVT.

This rearrangement joins TRBV10-3 to TRBJ2-2; D unresolved. The CDR3 loop spans 15 amino acids. V lost 8 bases and J lost 0, with 13 bases in between. Germline V gene sequence: CDR1 ENHRY, CDR2 SYGVKD. CDR3 sequence: CAIALGSTNTGELFF. The CDR3 DNA is TGTGCCATCGCCTTAGGGTCCACGAACACCGGGGAGCTGTTTTTT.

There are many counts of this clonotype. The rearrangement links TRBV9 to TRBJ2-1; D is perhaps TRBD1 or TRBD2 (5 bases each). Germline CDR1 and CDR2: SGDLS and YYNGEE. The V end was cut by 0 bases, the J end by 3 bases, with 19 bases between. This CDR3 has 18 amino acids. CDR3 loop: CASSVEPSRGDLYNEQFF. CDR3 DNA sequence: TGTGCCAGCAGCGTAGAACCGAGTAGGGGAGACCTCTACAATGAGCAGTTCTTC.

As to this clonotype: A much more abundant neighbour one base away suggests this may be a read error. V and J are TRBV20-1 and TRBJ1-2; 9 bases match TRBD1. J was trimmed by 6 bases and V by 5 bases; bases with no gene match: 7. The CDR3 runs to 13 residues. Germline CDR1 is DFQATT and CDR2 is SNEGSKA (reference sequence). The CDR3 DNA follows: TGCAGTGCTCAACAGGGGGCGATGGATGGCTACACCTTC. Protein sequence: CSAQQGAMDGYTF.

The J gene is TRBJ2-1, the V gene TRBV5-1; D is perhaps TRBD1 or TRBD2 (7 bases each). Deletions cut 3 bases from V and 8 bases from J, with 18 bases between. CDR3 length equals 15 residues. Per germline, CDR1 SGHRS and CDR2 YFSETQ. CDR3 in DNA: TGCGCCAGCAGCTCTTTACTCTCAGGGGGGGATGAGCAGTTCTTC. Encoded protein: CASSSLLSGGDEQFF.

This clonotype was observed at least ten times. The chain has TRBV7-9 and TRBJ2-7; D is possibly TRBD1 (6 bases). Looked up from germline, CDR1 is SEHNR and CDR2 is FQNEAQ (reference sequence). Trimming removed 3 bases from V and 1 base from J, with 16 bases in between. CDR3 length: 16 residues. In DNA form, the CDR3 reads TGTGCCAGCAGCTTGGAACCGGGACACGGATCCTACGAGCAGTACTTC. This sequence encodes CASSLEPGHGSYEQYF.

This clonotype has a count of ten or more. The chain couples TRBV5-8 to TRBJ1-5; no definite D call. Germline V lookup: CDR1 SGHTS, CDR2 YDEGEE. V lost 4 bases and J lost 0, with 11 bases in between. The CDR3 covers 15 residues. CDR3 region: CASSPTQVSNQPQHF. DNA for the CDR3: TGTGCCAGCAGCCCCACTCAAGTTAGCAATCAGCCCCAGCATTTT. Based on the CDR3 plus reference TRBV5-8 and TRBJ1-5, the full variable domain is EAGVTQSPTHLIKTRGQQATLRCSPISGHTSVYWYQQALGLGLQFLLWYDEGEERNRGNFPPRFSGRQFPNYSSELNVNALELEDSALYLCASSPTQVSNQPQHFGDGTRLSIL.

As concerns this clonotype: This clone may be a read error of a much larger clone one base away. CDR3 sequence reads: CASRSSRTDTGAFF. The CDR3 nucleotides read TGTGCCAGCAGGTCATCCCGGACTGACACTGGAGCTTTCTTT. The V and J genes are TRBV6-1 and TRBJ1-1; D is undetermined. The CDR3 is 14 amino acids. Germline V gene sequence: CDR1 MNHNS, CDR2 SASEGT.

This clonotype has more than one count but fewer than ten. The rearrangement uses TRBV7-2 and TRBJ2-1; tentative D call: TRBD1 (6 bases). Trimming removed 2 bases at V and 2 bases at J, with 13 bases between. The germline CDR1 and CDR2 sequences are SGHTA and FQGNSA. This CDR3 contains 16 residues. DNA of the CDR3: TGTGCCAGCAGCTTAACGACAGGTAGAACCTACAATGAGCAGTTCTTC. Amino acid sequence: CASSLTTGRTYNEQFF.

This clonotype was recorded a few times. The V and J genes are TRBV28 and TRBJ2-2; the D gene is possibly TRBD2 (5 bases). The CDR3 sequence is 14 residues long. V dropped 7 bases and J dropped 5 bases, with 14 bases sitting between them. Germline V gene lookup returns CDR1 MDHEN and CDR2 SYDVKM. The CDR3 protein is CASTSVALTGELFF. The CDR3 coding sequence is TGTGCCAGCACCTCCGTAGCGCTAACCGGGGAGCTGTTTTTT. Full variable domain (remainder filled in from reference TRBV28 and TRBJ2-2): DVKVTQSSRYLVKRTGEKVFLECVQDMDHENMFWYRQDPGLGLRLIYFSYDVKMKEKGDIPEGYSVSREKKERFSLILESASTNQTSMYLCASTSVALTGELFFGEGSRLTVL.

This clonotype was seen ten or more times. This chain connects TRBV14 to TRBJ1-4; no definite D call. The ends were cut back, 2 bases at V and 0 bases at J, with 7 bases in the middle. The CDR3 spans 15 residues. Germline V CDR1 and CDR2: SGHDN, FVKESK. The CDR3 loop is CASSQFQATNEKLFF. In nucleotides, the CDR3 is TGTGCCAGCAGCCAATTCCAAGCAACTAATGAAAAACTGTTTTTT.

The CDR3 bases are TGCAGTGCTCCTCAGGGTGGCAATCAGCCCCAGCATTTT. It translates to CSAPQGGNQPQHF. The chain links TRBV20-1 to TRBJ1-5; a possible D gene is TRBD1 (5 bases). Looked up from germline, CDR1 is DFQATT and CDR2 is SNEGSKA (reference sequence). The CDR3 has 13 amino acids. V dropped 5 bases and J dropped 2 bases, with 10 bases sitting between them.

The chain carries TRBV10-3 and TRBJ2-1; D gene ambiguous. The germline CDR1 and CDR2 sequences are ENHRY and SYGVKD. The CDR3 is 14 amino acids. The ends were cut back, 4 bases at V and 0 bases at J, with 7 bases in the middle. The CDR3 DNA sequence: TGTGCCATCAGTGGTGAGATCTCCTACAATGAGCAGTTCTTC. Protein product: CAISGEISYNEQFF.

The chain has TRBV10-3 and TRBJ1-6; 7 bases are shared with TRBD1. The CDR3 runs 14 residues. The trim removed 7 bases at V and 9 bases at J, leaving 9 bases unmatched. Germline loops: CDR1 ENHRY, CDR2 SYGVKD. CDR3 DNA sequence: TGTGCCATCACTGGAGGGGGCGAAGGTTCACCCCTCCACTTT. Its translation: CAITGGGEGSPLHF.

The chain combines TRBV11-2 with TRBJ2-7, with D possibly TRBD2 on 6 matching bases. Trimming cost V 1 base and J 7 bases, with 11 bases left between them. The germline gives CDR1 SGHAT, CDR2 FQNNGV. This CDR3 region has 13 residues. The CDR3 DNA reads as TGTGCCAGCAGCTTAGGTTACCGGGGGGAGCAGTACTTC. Translation: CASSLGYRGEQYF.

This clonotype was seen ten or more times. The rearrangement links TRBV27 to TRBJ1-1; D uncertain. The CDR3 runs 14 residues. Germline CDR1 and CDR2: MNHEY and SMNVEV (reference sequence). Between the trimmed V and J ends, which lost 6 bases and 4 bases, there was a span of 15 bases. In nucleotides, the CDR3 is TGTGCCAGCAGATTGGACGGCCACTCCACTGAAGCTTTCTTT. This sequence encodes CASRLDGHSTEAFF.

The table lists this clonotype with a few counts. The chain links TRBV24-1 to TRBJ2-3; 16 positions agree with TRBD2. The CDR3 length is 20 residues. V was clipped by 3 bases and J by 4 bases; unmatched bases: 12. Germline V gives CDR1 KGHDR, CDR2 SFDVKD. CDR3 loop: CATSDPGLAGGPMAADTQYF. The CDR3 DNA reads as TGTGCCACCAGTGATCCGGGACTAGCGGGAGGGCCTATGGCGGCAGATACGCAGTATTTT.

The J gene is TRBJ2-7, the V gene TRBV6-5; a weak D match, TRBD1 (5 bases). V dropped 0 bases and J dropped 3 bases, with 12 bases sitting between them. Looked up from germline, CDR1 is MNHEY and CDR2 is SVGAGI. This CDR3 comprises 15 residues. CDR3 DNA sequence: TGTGCCAGCAGTTACTCGGTGGGGCTGGACTACGAGCAGTACTTC. This gives the protein CASSYSVGLDYEQYF.

As to this clonotype: Compared with germline, one end of the junction differs, possibly owing to a read error. The chain carries TRBV19 and TRBJ2-2, with D perhaps assigned TRBD1 or TRBD2 (6 bases each). CDR1 is LNHDA, CDR2 SQIVND, per germline (reference sequence). This CDR3 region has 17 residues. In DNA form, the CDR3 reads TGTGTCAGTAGTAGGGGGGACACCATAGCGAACACCGGGGAGCTGTTTTTT. The encoded protein is CVSSRGDTIANTGELFF. The full variable domain, with the rest looked up from reference TRBV19 and TRBJ2-2, is DGGITQSPKYLFRKEGQNVTLSCEQNLNHDAMYWYRQDPGQGLRLIYYSQIVNDFQKGDIAEGYSVSREKKESFPLTVTSAQKNPTAFYLCVSSRGDTIANTGELFFGEGSRLTVL.

This clonotype was found a few times. V usage is TRBV7-8 and J usage is TRBJ2-1; 8 bases align to TRBD1. The CDR3 runs 14 residues. Germline V gives CDR1 SGHVS, CDR2 FQNEAQ. V shed 5 bases, J shed 5 bases, and the junction held 5 bases outside the gene matches. The CDR3 DNA is TGTGCCAGCAGCACCCGGGACAGGCACAATGAGCAGTTCTTC. Protein sequence: CASSTRDRHNEQFF. The full variable domain, with the rest looked up from reference TRBV7-8 and TRBJ2-1, is GAGVSQSPRYKVAKRGQDVALRCDPISGHVSLFWYQQALGQGPEFLTYFQNEAQLDKSGLPSDRFFAERPEGSVSTLKIQRTQQEDSAVYLCASSTRDRHNEQFFGPGTRLTVL.

This chain uses TRBV14 with TRBJ1-5; no reliable D call. This CDR3 region has 15 residues. CDR1 SGHDN and CDR2 FVKESK come from the germline V gene. CDR3 nucleotide sequence: TGTGCTAGAGCGGGTTCAGGCCTCTTAAGGCAGCCCCAGCATTTT. Protein: CARAGSGLLRQPQHF.

This clonotype was counted many times. V and J are TRBV15 and TRBJ2-3, with D possibly being TRBD2 (6 bases). The V end was cut by 0 bases, the J end by 0 bases, with 10 bases between. In germline, CDR1 is LNHNV, CDR2 YYDKDF (reference sequence). The CDR3 has 16 amino acids. In DNA, the CDR3 is TGTGCCACCAGCAGAGATTTGAGCGGGAGCACAGATACGCAGTATTTT. Its translation is CATSRDLSGSTDTQYF.